The rows below give T cell receptor beta chains drawn from one sample of a study of T cells in Graves' hyperthyroidism and ophthalmopathy. TCRdb passed the multiplex PCR reads through MiXCR, listing each CDR3 protein once. The sample lists 500,000 to 600,000 distinct CDR3 sequences; around 46% were seen once. Source material: peripheral blood or thyroid tissue (not recorded which). These receptors were taken from a woman younger than 35 with Graves' hyperthyroidism. CDR3s include the opening cysteine and the closing phenylalanine or tryptophan. The D gene is left open where the match is weak. Clone size appears in some rows only: once, few, many, or a class for an expanded clone.

J gene: TRBJ2-7; V gene: TRBV12-3/TRBV12-4; clone size: many; D gene: NA; CDR3 protein: CASTAGVEQYF; CDR3 DNA: TGTGCCAGCACCGCAGGGGTAGAGCAGTACTTC
J gene: TRBJ2-3; V gene: TRBV15; clone size: NA; D gene: NA; CDR3 protein: CATSSQSQWYTDTQYF; CDR3 DNA: TGTGCCACCAGCAGTCAGTCCCAGTGGTACACAGATACGCAGTATTTT
J gene: TRBJ2-7; V gene: TRBV9; clone size: many; D gene: NA; CDR3 protein: CASSAGRWSYEQYF; CDR3 DNA: TGTGCCAGCAGCGCGGGACGGTGGTCCTACGAGCAGTACTTC
J gene: TRBJ2-7; V gene: TRBV20-1; clone size: many; D gene: TRBD2; CDR3 protein: CSARGVGSGRTEYEQYF; CDR3 DNA: TGCAGTGCTAGAGGGGTCGGTAGCGGGAGAACGGAGTACGAGCAGTACTTC
J gene: TRBJ2-1; V gene: TRBV20-1; clone size: NA; D gene: NA; CDR3 protein: CSASPRDPSYNEQFF; CDR3 DNA: TGCAGTGCTAGCCCCCGGGACCCTTCCTACAATGAGCAGTTCTTC
J gene: TRBJ1-6; V gene: TRBV7-9; clone size: many; D gene: TRBD1; CDR3 protein: CASSARTGAVSPLHF; CDR3 DNA: TGTGCCAGCAGCGCACGGACAGGGGCGGTCTCACCCCTCCACTTT
J gene: TRBJ2-2; V gene: TRBV11-3; clone size: many; D gene: NA; CDR3 protein: CASSHRRPNTGELFF; CDR3 DNA: TGTGCCAGCAGCCACCGACGGCCGAACACCGGGGAGCTGTTTTTT
J gene: TRBJ1-1; V gene: TRBV2; clone size: many; D gene: NA; CDR3 protein: CASSLDRLNTEAFF; CDR3 DNA: TGTGCCAGCAGCTTAGACAGACTGAACACTGAAGCTTTCTTT
J gene: TRBJ1-2; V gene: TRBV7-2; clone size: many; D gene: TRBD1; CDR3 protein: CASSSPDRPLYGYTF; CDR3 DNA: TGTGCCAGCAGCTCCCCGGACAGGCCCCTCTATGGCTACACCTTC
J gene: TRBJ2-4; V gene: TRBV7-2; clone size: few; D gene: NA; CDR3 protein: CASSLGRDDIQYF; CDR3 DNA: TGTGCCAGCAGCTTAGGCAGGGACGACATTCAGTACTTC
J gene: TRBJ1-5; V gene: TRBV19; clone size: many; D gene: NA; CDR3 protein: CASSIRTIREPQHF; CDR3 DNA: TGTGCCAGTAGTATAAGGACCATCCGGGAGCCCCAGCATTTT
J gene: TRBJ1-2; V gene: TRBV7-2; clone size: NA; D gene: NA; CDR3 protein: CASSLGGRPLYGYTF; CDR3 DNA: TGTGCCAGCAGCTTAGGGGGCAGGCCCCTCTATGGCTACACCTTC
J gene: TRBJ1-4; V gene: TRBV20-1; clone size: many; D gene: TRBD1; CDR3 protein: CSARDPRTGVDEKLFF; CDR3 DNA: TGCAGTGCTAGAGATCCCCGCACAGGGGTAGACGAAAAACTGTTTTTT
J gene: TRBJ2-7; V gene: TRBV11-2; clone size: many; D gene: TRBD2; CDR3 protein: CASSRNLGLAGWYEQYF; CDR3 DNA: TGTGCCAGCAGCCGGAACCTGGGACTAGCGGGATGGTACGAGCAGTACTTC
J gene: TRBJ2-1; V gene: TRBV11-1; clone size: NA; D gene: TRBD2; CDR3 protein: CASSLPLLAGIYNEQFF; CDR3 DNA: TGTGCCAGCAGCTTACCCTTACTAGCGGGAATCTACAATGAGCAGTTCTTC
J gene: TRBJ2-5; V gene: TRBV5-5; clone size: NA; D gene: TRBD2; CDR3 protein: CASSTMTSGRAKTQYF; CDR3 DNA: TGTGCCAGCAGCACGATGACTAGCGGGAGGGCCAAGACCCAGTACTTC
J gene: TRBJ2-2; V gene: TRBV7-9; clone size: many; D gene: NA; CDR3 protein: CASSSGRRLSRTGELFF; CDR3 DNA: TGTGCCAGCAGCTCCGGGCGCCGCCTTAGTAGGACCGGGGAGCTGTTTTTT
J gene: TRBJ2-6; V gene: TRBV7-3; clone size: many; D gene: NA; CDR3 protein: CASSSLPVKVSGANVLTF; CDR3 DNA: TGTGCCAGCAGCTCTCTCCCAGTAAAGGTCTCTGGGGCCAACGTCCTGACTTTC
J gene: TRBJ2-2; V gene: TRBV19; clone size: many; D gene: NA; CDR3 protein: CASSMGIGQGVTGELFF; CDR3 DNA: TGTGCCAGTAGTATGGGTATCGGGCAGGGAGTCACCGGGGAGCTGTTTTTT
J gene: TRBJ1-5; V gene: TRBV2; clone size: many; D gene: NA; CDR3 protein: CASSADNLGNQPQHF; CDR3 DNA: TGTGCCAGCAGTGCGGACAATCTGGGCAATCAGCCCCAGCATTTT
J gene: TRBJ2-2; V gene: TRBV14; clone size: many; D gene: NA; CDR3 protein: CASSFSLTGELFF; CDR3 DNA: TGTGCCAGCAGCTTCAGTCTCACCGGGGAGCTGTTTTTT
J gene: TRBJ2-2; V gene: TRBV24-1; clone size: NA; D gene: NA; CDR3 protein: CATSEGHGTGELFF; CDR3 DNA: TGTGCCACCAGTGAGGGACACGGCACCGGGGAGCTGTTTTTT
J gene: TRBJ2-5; V gene: TRBV2; clone size: many; D gene: NA; CDR3 protein: CASGALQETQYF; CDR3 DNA: TGTGCCAGCGGGGCCCTCCAAGAGACCCAGTACTTC
J gene: TRBJ2-6; V gene: TRBV6-1; clone size: NA; D gene: TRBD1; CDR3 protein: CASSDGQGATGANVLTF; CDR3 DNA: TGTGCCAGCAGTGACGGACAGGGGGCTACTGGGGCCAACGTCCTGACTTTC
J gene: TRBJ2-6; V gene: TRBV29-1; clone size: many; D gene: TRBD2; CDR3 protein: CSVPGGTGANVLTF; CDR3 DNA: TGCAGCGTTCCGGGGGGGACTGGGGCCAACGTCCTGACTTTC
J gene: TRBJ1-1; V gene: TRBV19; clone size: many; D gene: NA; CDR3 protein: CASSRQQTNTEAFF; CDR3 DNA: TGTGCCAGTAGTAGGCAACAGACGAACACTGAAGCTTTCTTT
J gene: TRBJ2-5; V gene: TRBV29-1; clone size: few; D gene: NA; CDR3 protein: CSVDGSGETQYF; CDR3 DNA: TGCAGCGTTGACGGGAGTGGGGAGACCCAGTACTTC
J gene: TRBJ1-4; V gene: TRBV7-6; clone size: many; D gene: TRBD1; CDR3 protein: CASSLRGQPNEKLFF; CDR3 DNA: TGTGCCAGCAGCTTAAGGGGACAGCCTAATGAAAAACTGTTTTTT
J gene: TRBJ2-7; V gene: TRBV20-1; clone size: NA; D gene: TRBD2; CDR3 protein: CSARGPSGTNEQYF; CDR3 DNA: TGCAGTGCTAGAGGGCCTAGCGGGACGAATGAGCAGTACTTC
J gene: TRBJ1-1; V gene: TRBV20-1; clone size: once; D gene: NA; CDR3 protein: CSAGRDELEAFF; CDR3 DNA: TGCAGTGCTGGCCGGGACGAACTCGAAGCTTTCTTT
J gene: TRBJ2-2; V gene: TRBV20-1; clone size: NA; D gene: TRBD2; CDR3 protein: CSARGGTSGVGGELFF; CDR3 DNA: TGCAGTGCTAGAGGCGGGACTAGCGGGGTCGGCGGGGAGCTGTTTTTT
J gene: TRBJ2-3; V gene: TRBV7-2; clone size: few; D gene: NA; CDR3 protein: CASSAGTYTDTQYF; CDR3 DNA: TGTGCCAGCAGCGCCGGGACGTACACAGATACGCAGTATTTT
J gene: TRBJ2-3; V gene: TRBV2; clone size: few; D gene: TRBD1; CDR3 protein: CASSPGTGGANTQYF; CDR3 DNA: TGTGCCAGCAGTCCCGGGACAGGGGGCGCGAATACGCAGTATTTT
J gene: TRBJ1-1; V gene: TRBV29-1; clone size: NA; D gene: NA; CDR3 protein: CSVDGTRGGTEAFF; CDR3 DNA: TGCAGCGTTGACGGGACTAGGGGAGGGACTGAAGCTTTCTTT
J gene: TRBJ2-7; V gene: TRBV6-1; clone size: few; D gene: TRBD1; CDR3 protein: CASSDLGQGIPYEQYF; CDR3 DNA: TGTGCCAGCAGTGATTTGGGACAGGGGATTCCCTACGAGCAGTACTTC
J gene: TRBJ1-6; V gene: TRBV2; clone size: NA; D gene: TRBD1; CDR3 protein: CASRGDRGGGNSPLHF; CDR3 DNA: TGTGCCAGCAGAGGAGACAGGGGCGGGGGAAATTCACCCCTCCACTTT
J gene: TRBJ1-3; V gene: TRBV30; clone size: many; D gene: TRBD1; CDR3 protein: CAWSVQGTTIYF; CDR3 DNA: TGTGCCTGGAGTGTACAGGGGACCACCATATATTTT
J gene: TRBJ1-5; V gene: TRBV29-1; clone size: NA; D gene: NA; CDR3 protein: CNEGGCNQPQHF; CDR3 DNA: TGCAATGAGGGGGGATGCAATCAGCCCCAGCATTTT
J gene: TRBJ2-5; V gene: TRBV2; clone size: many; D gene: TRBD2; CDR3 protein: CASSPGGTSGREETQYF; CDR3 DNA: TGTGCCAGCAGTCCCGGGGGTACTAGCGGGAGAGAAGAGACCCAGTACTTC
J gene: TRBJ1-1; V gene: TRBV20-1; clone size: many; D gene: TRBD1; CDR3 protein: CSARGRGGTEAFF; CDR3 DNA: TGCAGTGCTAGGGGCAGGGGGGGCACTGAAGCTTTCTTT